What follows describes a single T cell receptor beta chain. These data belong to a study of blood T cell repertoires in COVID-19. Some clones are missing from TCRdb's copy, which holds only in-frame ones; the method was immunoSEQ multiplex PCR. The table has 210,000 or so clones, 70% to 90% seen once. The TCR was taken from a man aged 45-65 years with acute or convalescent COVID-19. The sample taken for sequencing was peripheral blood.

This CDR3 is CASSPNRNSPLHF. The CDR3 nucleotides read TGTGCCAGCAGTCCTAACAGGAATTCACCCCTCCACTTT. The chain carries TRBV27 and TRBJ1-6; D is possibly TRBD1 (5 bases). Germline-derived CDR1 and CDR2 are MNHEY and SMNVEV (reference sequence). The V gene lost 5 bases and the J gene lost 7 bases, with 9 bases spanning the gap. CDR3 size: 13 residues.